This is a list of T cell receptor beta chains from one sample in a study of blood T cell repertoires in COVID-19. The assay was immunoSEQ multiplex PCR, and TCRdb's table has in-frame clones only and misses some. The top ten hold 1.5% to 1.9% of the sample, which has fewer than 35,000 clones, around 89% seen once. The sequencing sample was made of peripheral blood. Receptors were obtained from a man in his sixties with active COVID-19. Each CDR3 is given without its conserved first and last residue. The D gene is left open where the match is weak.

j_gene: TRBJ2-7; v_gene: TRBV6-2/TRBV6-3; d_gene: NA; CDR3aa: ASSWDSTYEQY
j_gene: TRBJ2-7; v_gene: TRBV6-5; d_gene: NA; CDR3aa: ASSLRDTASEQY
j_gene: TRBJ1-5; v_gene: TRBV7-9; d_gene: TRBD1; CDR3aa: ASSSSDRAGNQPQH
j_gene: TRBJ2-1; v_gene: TRBV28; d_gene: TRBD2; CDR3aa: ASIDSGGGEQF
j_gene: TRBJ1-4; v_gene: TRBV28; d_gene: NA; CDR3aa: ASSPRSEKLF
j_gene: TRBJ2-2; v_gene: TRBV7-9; d_gene: NA; CDR3aa: ASSPVGGGGELF
j_gene: TRBJ2-2; v_gene: TRBV29-1; d_gene: NA; CDR3aa: SVALTGTGELF
j_gene: TRBJ1-2; v_gene: TRBV5-1; d_gene: NA; CDR3aa: ASSHREGYGYT
j_gene: TRBJ2-2; v_gene: TRBV7-9; d_gene: NA; CDR3aa: ASSLGGYTGELF
j_gene: TRBJ1-6; v_gene: TRBV9; d_gene: TRBD1; CDR3aa: ASSPRQGNSPLH
j_gene: TRBJ2-1; v_gene: TRBV7-3; d_gene: TRBD1; CDR3aa: ASSPGTAYNEQF
j_gene: TRBJ1-6; v_gene: TRBV28; d_gene: NA; CDR3aa: ASSDLPPGHKNSPLH
j_gene: TRBJ2-1; v_gene: TRBV7-9; d_gene: TRBD2; CDR3aa: ASSPSGNPYNEQF
j_gene: TRBJ1-6; v_gene: TRBV7-8; d_gene: TRBD1; CDR3aa: ASSPRYPRGDSPLH
j_gene: TRBJ1-3; v_gene: TRBV10-1; d_gene: NA; CDR3aa: ASSDSSGNTIY
j_gene: TRBJ2-7; v_gene: TRBV19; d_gene: TRBD2; CDR3aa: ASRRAGAFGGSYEQY
j_gene: TRBJ2-1; v_gene: TRBV2; d_gene: TRBD2; CDR3aa: ATKGLAAYNEQF
j_gene: TRBJ2-2; v_gene: TRBV5-4; d_gene: NA; CDR3aa: ASSLRGSTGELF
j_gene: TRBJ2-2; v_gene: TRBV3-1/TRBV3-2; d_gene: NA; CDR3aa: ASSLQGIGTGELF
j_gene: TRBJ2-7; v_gene: TRBV6-2/TRBV6-3; d_gene: TRBD2; CDR3aa: ASSLPGLAGGPAYEQY
j_gene: TRBJ2-7; v_gene: TRBV3-1/TRBV3-2; d_gene: TRBD2; CDR3aa: ASSLTSAEQY
j_gene: TRBJ2-3; v_gene: TRBV9; d_gene: NA; CDR3aa: ASSVDPQDTQY
j_gene: TRBJ2-3; v_gene: TRBV5-1; d_gene: TRBD1; CDR3aa: ASSTGQGVFTDTQY
j_gene: TRBJ2-2; v_gene: TRBV6-5; d_gene: NA; CDR3aa: ASSYRGGGLGGELF
j_gene: TRBJ2-5; v_gene: TRBV4-1; d_gene: TRBD2; CDR3aa: ASSQQGRGGETQY